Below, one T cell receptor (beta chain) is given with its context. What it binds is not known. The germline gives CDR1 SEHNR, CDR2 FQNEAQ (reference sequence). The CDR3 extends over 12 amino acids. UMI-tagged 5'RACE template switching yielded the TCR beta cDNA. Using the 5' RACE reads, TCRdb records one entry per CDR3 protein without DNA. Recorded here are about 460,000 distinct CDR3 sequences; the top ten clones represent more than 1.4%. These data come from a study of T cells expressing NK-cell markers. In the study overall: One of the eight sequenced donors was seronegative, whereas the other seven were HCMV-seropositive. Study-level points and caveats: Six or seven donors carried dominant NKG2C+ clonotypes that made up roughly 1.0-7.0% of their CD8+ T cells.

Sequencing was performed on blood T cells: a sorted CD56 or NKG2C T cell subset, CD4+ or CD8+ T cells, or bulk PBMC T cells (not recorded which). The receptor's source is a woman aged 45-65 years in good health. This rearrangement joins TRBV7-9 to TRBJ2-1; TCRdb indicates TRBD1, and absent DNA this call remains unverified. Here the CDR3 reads CAVRKGGDEQFF.